The 24 T cell receptor beta chains in this list originate from one sample, sequenced in a study of spatial heterogeneity in lung cancer. Time point of the sample: sample taken at primary tumor resection. No cell sorting; template was whole RNA from tumor, lung tissue or PBMC. TCRdb passed the 5' RACE reads through MiXCR, listing each CDR3 protein once. The sample lists around 11,000 distinct CDR3 sequences, less than 4% occurring once. Sequencing was performed on PBMCs, taken at surgery. These receptors came from a female donor with early-stage non-small cell lung cancer.

The table lists this clonotype with many counts. Being off target in a library aimed at alpha chains, this beta chain has a size of little meaning. The V call is TRBV7-9, the J call TRBJ2-1; a possible D gene is TRBD2 (5 bases). This CDR3 spans 13 amino acids. V shed 4 bases and J shed 6 bases, with 10 bases lying between them. Looked up from germline, CDR1 is SEHNR and CDR2 is FQNEAQ (reference sequence). Here the CDR3 DNA reads TGTGCCAGCAGCTCCGGGATACGCAATGAGCAGTTCTTC. This translates into CASSSGIRNEQFF.

This clonotype has a count of ten or more. Little can be read into the size of this beta chain, an off-target read in a library designed for alpha chains. This chain uses TRBV20-1 with TRBJ2-1; tentative D call: TRBD2 (6 bases). CDR3 length: 15 residues. Germline CDR1 is DFQATT and CDR2 is SNEGSKA (reference sequence). Deletions cut 0 bases from V and 5 bases from J, with 14 bases between. The CDR3 DNA follows: TGCAGTGCTAGAGATCCTTCGGGGGTTAACAATGAGCAGTTCTTC. Translation: CSARDPSGVNNEQFF.

Note on this clonotype: This beta chain is a stray read from a library made for alpha chains; its abundance is not meaningful. This rearrangement joins TRBV7-2 to TRBJ2-5, with 10 bases lining up with TRBD2. Germline CDR1 SGHTA, CDR2 FQGNSA. The CDR3 covers 17 residues. V lost 2 bases, J lost 5 bases, and 11 bases stayed unmatched. CDR3 in amino acids: CASSLWASGSGQETQYF. As DNA, the CDR3 is TGTGCCAGCAGCTTATGGGCTAGCGGGAGTGGGCAGGAGACCCAGTACTTC.

This clonotype is deemed medium-sized. This beta chain turned up in a library designed for alpha chains; as an off-target read, its abundance says little. The chain carries TRBV23-1 and TRBJ2-4, with D perhaps being TRBD1 or TRBD2 (5 bases each). TRBV23-1 is given ORF status, its function remaining uncertain. The CDR3 has 15 residues. V was trimmed by 1 base and J by 1 base, leaving 8 bases between them. The CDR3 here is CASSQWWGAKNIQYF. CDR3 bases: TGCGCCAGCAGTCAATGGTGGGGGGCCAAAAACATTCAGTACTTC.

Many counts were recorded for this clonotype. Found in a library prepared for alpha chains, this beta chain is an off-target read, and its abundance has little meaning. The CDR3 region is CASRQGTYNEQFF. The CDR3 region has the DNA TGTGCCAGCAGACAGGGGACTTACAATGAGCAGTTCTTC. V is TRBV28 and J is TRBJ2-1; D is possibly TRBD1 (7 bases). The germline V gene encodes CDR1 MDHEN and CDR2 SYDVKM. The CDR3 runs 13 residues. Between the trimmed V and J ends, which lost 6 bases and 4 bases, there was a span of 10 bases.

This clonotype was counted ten times or more. This beta chain lies outside the target of a library built for alpha chains; its clone size means little. V usage is TRBV10-3 and J usage is TRBJ2-4; D gene uncertain. Per germline, CDR1 ENHRY and CDR2 SYGVKD. V lost 1 base to trimming and J lost 0 bases, with 4 bases between them. This CDR3 is 14 amino acids long. The CDR3 DNA sequence: TGTGCCATCAGTGAGTACACAGCCAAAAACATTCAGTACTTC. Its protein is CAISEYTAKNIQYF.

This clonotype showed up many times. Because the library targeted alpha chains, this beta chain is an off-target read whose size means little. The J gene is TRBJ2-5, the V gene TRBV29-1, with TRBD2 identical over 8 bases. V was pared by 3 bases and J by 7 bases, with 10 bases of the junction left unmatched. The CDR3 is 14 residues long. Germline CDR1 reads SQVTM; CDR2 reads ANQGSEA. CDR3 in amino acids: CSVETSAGKGTQYF. In DNA form, the CDR3 reads TGCAGCGTTGAGACTAGCGCTGGAAAGGGGACCCAGTACTTC. Based on the CDR3 plus reference TRBV29-1 and TRBJ2-5, the full variable domain is SAVISQKPSRDICQRGTSLTIQCQVDSQVTMMFWYRQQPGQSLTLIATANQGSEATYESGFVIDKFPISRPNLTFSTLTVSNMSPEDSSIYLCSVETSAGKGTQYFGPGTRLLVL.

This clonotype was picked up many times. This beta chain is an off-target read within a library intended for alpha chains, so its frequency means little. The rearrangement links TRBV12-3 or TRBV12-4 to TRBJ2-3; D perhaps matches TRBD1 (5 bases). The CDR3 is 16 amino acids. Between the trimmed V and J ends, which lost 0 bases and 3 bases, there was a span of 13 bases. This CDR3 is CASSLAGQSPTDTQYF. The CDR3 DNA reads as TGTGCCAGCAGTTTAGCAGGACAATCACCTACAGATACGCAGTATTTT.

This clonotype was found many times. This beta chain is a stray read from a library made for alpha chains; its abundance is not meaningful. The chain couples TRBV28 to TRBJ2-2; no definite D call. The CDR3 runs 15 residues. The V and J ends lost 5 bases and 4 bases respectively, with 14 bases between them. Germline V gene lookup returns CDR1 MDHEN and CDR2 SYDVKM. CDR3 in DNA: TGTGCCAGCAGTCCTGCGATCGCCGCCACCGGGGAGCTGTTTTTT. It translates to CASSPAIAATGELFF.

This clonotype was counted ten times or more. With the library built for alpha chains, this beta chain is off target and its frequency is not meaningful. This chain uses TRBV2 with TRBJ1-4; D unresolved. This CDR3 is built from 11 residues. Germline V CDR1 and CDR2: SNHLY, FYNNEI. The ends were cut back, 3 bases at V and 8 bases at J, with 4 bases in the middle. The CDR3 DNA is TGTGCCAGCAGTGACCAGGAAAAACTGTTTTTT. Translation: CASSDQEKLFF.

The sample holds many counts of this clonotype. This beta chain is an off-target read within a library intended for alpha chains, so its frequency means little. This chain links TRBV28 with TRBJ2-1; TRBD2 aligns across 7 bases. CDR3 length equals 15 residues. Germline-derived CDR1 and CDR2 are MDHEN and SYDVKM. V shed 6 bases and J 9 bases; nucleotides not matched to a gene: 14. The CDR3 is CASRTGLEPTGEQFF. The CDR3 DNA is TGTGCCAGCAGAACCGGACTAGAGCCTACGGGTGAGCAGTTCTTC.

This clonotype was detected ten times or more. This beta chain is an unintended read in a library built for alpha chains; its size means little. The chain joins TRBV6-2 or TRBV6-3 to TRBJ2-1; the D is unclear. The V gene lost 0 bases and the J gene lost 7 bases, with 13 bases spanning the gap. CDR1 and CDR2 from the germline V gene are MNHEY and SVGEGT. The CDR3 totals 15 residues. The CDR3 here is CASSYSGRPPNEQFF. The CDR3 bases are TGTGCCAGCAGTTACTCTGGTAGGCCTCCAAATGAGCAGTTCTTC.

This clonotype has at least ten counts. This beta chain slipped into a library made for alpha chains as a stray read, so its size is not meaningful. CDR3 nucleotide sequence: TGTGCCAGCAGCTTAGGTGGGGGGGCGAGTTCACCCCTCCACTTT. It codes for CASSLGGGASSPLHF. J is TRBJ1-6 and V is TRBV7-6; D perhaps matches TRBD1 (6 bases). The germline gives CDR1 SGHVS, CDR2 FNYEAQ. Trimming removed 1 base from V and 9 bases from J, with 13 bases in between. The CDR3 spans 15 residues.

The table lists this clonotype with many counts. The library was built for alpha chains, so this beta chain is an off-target read and its size means little. The chain carries TRBV20-1 and TRBJ1-5, with D tentatively TRBD1 (5 bases). In germline, CDR1 is DFQATT, CDR2 SNEGSKA (reference sequence). CDR3 length: 14 amino acids. Trimming took 8 bases from V and 1 from J, leaving 15 bases between them. CDR3 coding DNA: TGCAGTACCCCGGTGGGGGGGAGCAATCAGCCCCAGCATTTT. Translated, it gives CSTPVGGSNQPQHF.

The table lists this clonotype with a few counts. Since the library was made to target alpha chains, this beta chain is a stray read and its abundance is not meaningful. This chain links TRBV7-3 with TRBJ1-1; the D is unclear. Germline-derived CDR1 and CDR2 are SGHTA and FQGTGA. V was pared by 2 bases and J by 1 base, with 5 bases between. The CDR3 consists of 13 residues. This chain's CDR3 is CASSLQQNTEAFF. CDR3 nucleotides: TGTGCCAGCAGCTTACAACAGAACACTGAAGCTTTCTTT.

This clonotype is termed medium-sized. This beta chain lies outside the target of a library built for alpha chains; its clone size means little. The rearrangement uses TRBV6-6 and TRBJ2-7; either TRBD1 or TRBD2 may fit D (6 bases each). V lost 6 bases and J lost 4, with 13 bases in between. The CDR3 length is 13 residues. The germline CDR1 and CDR2 sequences are MNHNY and SVGAGI (reference sequence). CDR3 residues: CASRALGGYEQYF. DNA for the CDR3: TGTGCCAGCAGAGCTCTAGGGGGGTACGAGCAGTACTTC.

As regards this clonotype: The size of this beta chain means little, since it is a stray read in a library made for alpha chains. The chain combines TRBV14 with TRBJ2-3; D perhaps matches TRBD2 (5 bases). The CDR3 consists of 16 residues. The V end lost 0 bases, the J end lost 1 base, and 11 bases lay between the germline ends. Germline CDR1 SGHDN, CDR2 FVKESK. The CDR3: CASSQDLLRGTDTQYF. CDR3 DNA: TGTGCCAGCAGCCAAGATCTGTTGAGGGGCACAGATACGCAGTATTTT.

This clonotype turned up a few times. This beta chain was picked up by a library intended for alpha chains and is off target, so its count carries little meaning. The chain joins TRBV7-2 to TRBJ2-3; 12 bases match TRBD2. Germline CDR1 is SGHTA and CDR2 is FQGNSA. The trim removed 2 bases at V and 0 bases at J, leaving 6 bases unmatched. The CDR3 consists of 18 residues. The CDR3 nucleotides read TGTGCCAGCAGCTTACCAGCTAGCGGGGGGGCCAGCACAGATACGCAGTATTTT. Translated, it gives CASSLPASGGASTDTQYF.

In its sample, this clonotype was seen many times. The library was prepared for alpha chains; this beta chain is a stray read, so its frequency means little. The V and J genes are TRBV2 and TRBJ2-3; D tentatively reads TRBD1 or TRBD2 (5 bases each). Trimming took 3 bases from V and 6 from J, leaving 16 bases between them. The CDR3 covers 15 residues. Germline CDR1 reads SNHLY; CDR2 reads FYNNEI. The CDR3 DNA is TGTGCCAGCAGTGAGGGGAAACTAGGGGTCGATACGCAGTATTTT. Protein product: CASSEGKLGVDTQYF.

To note about this clonotype: As an off-target read in a library built for alpha chains, this beta chain has a frequency of little significance. The chain combines TRBV28 with TRBJ1-2; 8 bases align to TRBD1. The V gene's germline CDR1 is MDHEN and CDR2 SYDVKM. This CDR3 has 17 residues. V dropped 5 bases and J dropped 4; count of bases not matched to a gene: 15. The CDR3, as DNA: TGTGCCAGCAGTCCCCCCCTTCCTCCGGGACAGGCCTATGGCTACACCTTC. This encodes CASSPPLPPGQAYGYTF.

This clonotype has at least ten counts. This beta chain is a stray read from a library made for alpha chains; its abundance is not meaningful. V is TRBV12-3 or TRBV12-4 and J is TRBJ2-2, with D perhaps TRBD1 (6 bases). There are 12 residues in the CDR3. V lost 6 bases, J lost 9 bases, and 11 bases lay in between. This CDR3 is CASSLDSRELFF. The CDR3 nucleotides read TGTGCCAGCAGCTTGGACAGTCGGGAGCTGTTTTTT.

Many counts were recorded for this clonotype. Within a library made for alpha chains, this beta chain is off target, and its count is uninformative. This sequence joins TRBV9 and TRBJ2-7; weak D call: TRBD1 (6 bases). CDR1 SGDLS and CDR2 YYNGEE come from the germline V gene. CDR3 length: 15 residues. Trimming stripped 3 bases from V and 0 bases from J, with 13 bases between. CDR3 sequence reads: CASSAGQLSSYEQYF. CDR3 bases: TGTGCCAGCAGCGCAGGACAGTTAAGCTCCTACGAGCAGTACTTC.

At least ten counts were recorded for this clonotype. Being off target in a library aimed at alpha chains, this beta chain has a size of little meaning. The V and J genes are TRBV6-1 and TRBJ2-7, with D tentatively TRBD2 (6 bases). CDR3 length equals 15 residues. CDR1 and CDR2 (germline): MNHNS, SASEGT. V was pared by 6 bases and J by 5 bases, with 20 bases between. CDR3 DNA sequence: TGTGCCAGCAGGGGAAAGGGACTCCCTACCCACGAGCAGTACTTC. It specifies CASRGKGLPTHEQYF.

This clonotype was seen many times. With the library built for alpha chains, this beta chain is off target and its frequency is not meaningful. The V call is TRBV27, the J call TRBJ1-4, with D perhaps TRBD1 (6 bases). The CDR3 consists of 16 residues. V was cut by 3 bases and J by 4 bases, with 15 bases left in between. Looked up from germline, CDR1 is MNHEY and CDR2 is SMNVEV (reference sequence). The DNA for the CDR3 is TGTGCCAGCAGTTTCCGCCGGGGAGGGGGTAATGAAAAACTGTTTTTT. Its protein product is CASSFRRGGGNEKLFF. Together with reference TRBV27 and TRBJ1-4, the CDR3 gives the full variable domain: EAQVTQNPRYLITVTGKKLTVTCSQNMNHEYMSWYRQDPGLGLRQIYYSMNVEVTDKGDVPEGYKVSRKEKRNFPLILESPSPNQTSLYFCASSFRRGGGNEKLFFGSGTQLSVL.